This entry lists 9 T cell receptor beta chains sequenced from one sample in a study of control samples from healthy donors and cancer patients. Here immunoSEQ multiplex PCR was the method, and the copy in TCRdb shows in-frame clones only, minus some. The sample carries 150,000 to 200,000 clones, 90% to 95% recorded once. Sequenced: blood. All receptors come from a man aged 30 to 39 in good health.

The CDR3 reads CASSLVPLYNEQFF. CDR3 coding DNA: TGTGCCAGCAGCTTAGTTCCCCTCTACAATGAGCAGTTCTTC. The V gene is TRBV7-2, the J gene TRBJ2-1; D remains unclear. Germline-derived CDR1 and CDR2 are SGHTA and FQGNSA. Trimming stripped 1 base from V and 3 bases from J, with 7 bases between. CDR3 length equals 14 residues.

The CDR3 nucleotides read TGCGCCAGCAGCCAATCTGTTGCGGGGGGAAGGGAGACCCAGTACTTC. Translation gives CASSQSVAGGRETQYF. The chain recombines TRBV5-1 with TRBJ2-5; 8 bases line up with TRBD2. The CDR3 spans 16 residues. Trimming at V came to 4 bases and at J to 5 bases, leaving 13 bases not matched to a gene. Looked up from germline, CDR1 is SGHRS and CDR2 is YFSETQ.

This clone was seen once. V gene TRBV5-5 combines with J gene TRBJ1-1; D unclear. CDR1 SGHKS and CDR2 YYEKEE come from the germline V gene (reference sequence). V was trimmed by 0 bases and J by 1 base, leaving 7 bases between them. The length of the CDR3 is 14 residues. The CDR3 sequence: CASSLGDGNTEAFF. The CDR3 DNA follows: TGTGCCAGCAGCTTGGGGGATGGGAACACTGAAGCTTTCTTT.

This clone was counted a single time. The J gene is TRBJ2-3, the V gene TRBV6-2 or TRBV6-3; 13 nucleotides align to TRBD2. CDR1 MNHEY and CDR2 SVGEGT come from the germline V gene. The V and J ends lost 5 bases and 6 bases, in that order; junction bases with no gene match: 11. The CDR3 runs to 17 residues. The CDR3 DNA reads as TGTGCCAGCAGTCCAGGACTAGCGGGGGCTTTGAGGGATACGCAGTATTTT. Translated, it gives CASSPGLAGALRDTQYF.

This chain joins TRBV7-2 and TRBJ2-7, with unresolved D. The CDR3 extends over 15 amino acids. Trimming removed 5 bases at V and 2 bases at J, with 16 bases between. Looked up from germline, CDR1 is SGHTA and CDR2 is FQGNSA. CDR3 sequence (DNA): TGTGCCAGCAGCCCCCAGGTGGCAGTTGCCTACGAGCAGTACTTC. Amino acid sequence: CASSPQVAVAYEQYF.

This clone showed up just once. This chain links TRBV10-3 with TRBJ2-3, with unresolved D. The CDR3 is 14 amino acids. The V gene's germline CDR1 is ENHRY and CDR2 SYGVKD. The V and J ends lost 7 bases and 0 bases respectively, with 11 bases between them. The CDR3 region is CAIMRGASTDTQYF. The CDR3, as DNA: TGTGCCATCATGCGAGGCGCTAGCACAGATACGCAGTATTTT.

The gene calls are TRBV18 and TRBJ2-2, with 10 bases matching TRBD2. The CDR3 spans 16 residues. Germline V gene lookup returns CDR1 KGHSH and CDR2 LQKENI. Unmatched junction bases numbered 7, after V lost 3 bases and J lost 6 bases. CDR3 loop: CASSPRTSGAAGELFF. The DNA of the CDR3 is TGTGCCAGCTCACCCCGGACTAGCGGAGCCGCCGGGGAGCTGTTTTTT.

The chain carries TRBV6-2 or TRBV6-3 and TRBJ1-1; D gene ambiguous. Germline loops: CDR1 MNHEY, CDR2 SVGEGT. This CDR3 has 14 amino acids. Trimming removed 4 bases at V and 0 bases at J, with 9 bases between. The DNA of the CDR3 is TGTGCCAGCAGTTTTTTGGCGGTGAACACTGAAGCTTTCTTT. It specifies CASSFLAVNTEAFF.

The chain is built from TRBV27 and TRBJ2-3; 12 bases agree with TRBD2. This CDR3 has 16 residues. The ends lost 2 bases at V and 4 bases at J; junction bases unmatched: 4. CDR1 and CDR2 from the germline V gene are MNHEY and SMNVEV (reference sequence). The CDR3 nucleotides are TGTGCCAGCAGTTTAATGCTAGCGGGGGGGCCAGATACGCAGTATTTT. Translation gives CASSLMLAGGPDTQYF.